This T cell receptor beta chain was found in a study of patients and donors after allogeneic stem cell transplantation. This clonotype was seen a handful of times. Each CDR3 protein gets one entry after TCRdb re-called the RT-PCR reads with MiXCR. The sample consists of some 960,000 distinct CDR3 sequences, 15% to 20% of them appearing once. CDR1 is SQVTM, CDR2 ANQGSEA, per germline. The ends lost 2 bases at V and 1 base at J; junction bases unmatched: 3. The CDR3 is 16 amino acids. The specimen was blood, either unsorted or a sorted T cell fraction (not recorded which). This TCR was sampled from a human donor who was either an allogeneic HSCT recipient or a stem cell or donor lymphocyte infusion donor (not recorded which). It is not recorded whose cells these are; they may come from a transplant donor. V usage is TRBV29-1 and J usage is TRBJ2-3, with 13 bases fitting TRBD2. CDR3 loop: CSVEPGLAGGTDTQYF. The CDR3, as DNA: TGCAGCGTTGAACCCGGACTAGCGGGGGGCACAGATACGCAGTATTTT.